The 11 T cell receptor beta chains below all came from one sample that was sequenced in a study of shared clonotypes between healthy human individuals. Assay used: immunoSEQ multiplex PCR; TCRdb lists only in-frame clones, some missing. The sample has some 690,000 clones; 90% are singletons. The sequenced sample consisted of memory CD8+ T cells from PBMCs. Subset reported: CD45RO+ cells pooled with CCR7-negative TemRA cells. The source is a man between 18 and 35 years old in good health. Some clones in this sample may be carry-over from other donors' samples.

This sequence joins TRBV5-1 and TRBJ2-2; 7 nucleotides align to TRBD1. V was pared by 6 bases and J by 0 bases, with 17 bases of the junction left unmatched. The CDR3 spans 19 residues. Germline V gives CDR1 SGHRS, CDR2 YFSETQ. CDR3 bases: TGCGCCAGCAATGAACGGGGACAGAGCTTGACGACGAACACCGGGGAGCTGTTTTTT. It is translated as CASNERGQSLTTNTGELFF. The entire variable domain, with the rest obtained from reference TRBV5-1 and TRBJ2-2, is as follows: KAGVTQTPRYLIKTRGQQVTLSCSPISGHRSVSWYQQTPGQGLQFLFEYFSETQRNKGNFPGRFSGRQFSNSRSEMNVSTLELGDSALYLCASNERGQSLTTNTGELFFGEGSRLTVL.

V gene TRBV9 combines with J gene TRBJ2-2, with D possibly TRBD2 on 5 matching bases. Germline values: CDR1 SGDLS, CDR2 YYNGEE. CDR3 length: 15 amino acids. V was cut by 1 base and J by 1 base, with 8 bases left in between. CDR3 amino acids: CASSVYRENTGELFF. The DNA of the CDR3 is TGTGCCAGCAGCGTATACCGGGAGAACACCGGGGAGCTGTTTTTT.

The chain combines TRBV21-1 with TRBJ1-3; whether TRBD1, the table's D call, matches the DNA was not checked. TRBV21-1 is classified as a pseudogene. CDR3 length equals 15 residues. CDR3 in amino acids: CASSKAGRGGNTIYF. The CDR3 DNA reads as TGTGCCAGCAGCAAAGCCGGCAGGGGAGGAAACACCATATATTTT.

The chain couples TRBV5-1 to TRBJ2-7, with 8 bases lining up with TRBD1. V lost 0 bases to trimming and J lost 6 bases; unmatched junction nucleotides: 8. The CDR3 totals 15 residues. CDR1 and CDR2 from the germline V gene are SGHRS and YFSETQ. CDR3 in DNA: TGCGCCAGCAGCTTGGCCCCGGGACAGGTGGGCGAGCAGTACTTC. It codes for CASSLAPGQVGEQYF.

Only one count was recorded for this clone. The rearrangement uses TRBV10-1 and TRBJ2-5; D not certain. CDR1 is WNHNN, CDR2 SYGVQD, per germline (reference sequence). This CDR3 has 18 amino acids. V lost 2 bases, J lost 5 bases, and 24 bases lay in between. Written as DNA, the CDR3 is TGCGCCAGCAGTGAGGGTTGGGCCGGAGCCGGAATTAGGGAGACCCAGTACTTC. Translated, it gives CASSEGWAGAGIRETQYF.

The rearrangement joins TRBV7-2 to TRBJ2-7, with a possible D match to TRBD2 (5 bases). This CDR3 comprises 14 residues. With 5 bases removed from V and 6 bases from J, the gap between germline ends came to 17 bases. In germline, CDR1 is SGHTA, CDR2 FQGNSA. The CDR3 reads CASSGLTHWGEQYF. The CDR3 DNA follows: TGTGCCAGCAGCGGACTTACTCACTGGGGCGAGCAGTACTTC.

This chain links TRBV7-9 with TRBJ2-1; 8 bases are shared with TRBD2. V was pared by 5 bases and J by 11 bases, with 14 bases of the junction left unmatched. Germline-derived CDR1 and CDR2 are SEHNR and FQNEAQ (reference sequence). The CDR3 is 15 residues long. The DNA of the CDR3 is TGTGCCAGCAGCCCTAAGCGGGAGAGCCGTCCTAAGCAGTTCTTC. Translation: CASSPKRESRPKQFF. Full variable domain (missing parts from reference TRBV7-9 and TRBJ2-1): DTGVSQNPRHKITKRGQNVTFRCDPISEHNRLYWYRQTLGQGPEFLTYFQNEAQLEKSRLLSDRFSAERPKGSFSTLEIQRTEQGDSAMYLCASSPKRESRPKQFFGPGTRLTVL.

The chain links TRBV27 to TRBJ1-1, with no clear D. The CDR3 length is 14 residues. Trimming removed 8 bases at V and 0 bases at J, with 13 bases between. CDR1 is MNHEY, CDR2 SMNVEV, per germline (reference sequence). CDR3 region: CASQQREMNTEAFF. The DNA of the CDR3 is TGTGCCAGCCAACAGCGGGAAATGAACACTGAAGCTTTCTTT.

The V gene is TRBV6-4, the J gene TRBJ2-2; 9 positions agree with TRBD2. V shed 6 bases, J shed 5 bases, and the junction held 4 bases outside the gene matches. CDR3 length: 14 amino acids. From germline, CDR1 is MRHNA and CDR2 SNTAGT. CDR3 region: CASRSGRLTGELFF. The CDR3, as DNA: TGTGCCAGCAGAAGCGGGAGGTTAACCGGGGAGCTGTTTTTT.

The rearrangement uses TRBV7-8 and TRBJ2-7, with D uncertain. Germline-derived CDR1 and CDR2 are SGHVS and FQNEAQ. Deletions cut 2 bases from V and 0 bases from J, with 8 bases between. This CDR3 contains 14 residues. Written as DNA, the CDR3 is TGTGCCAGCAGCTTATCCCTGGGCTCCTACGAGCAGTACTTC. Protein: CASSLSLGSYEQYF.

CDR3 loop: CASKVQGDTEAFF. The DNA of the CDR3 is TGCGCCAGCAAGGTGCAGGGAGACACTGAAGCTTTCTTT. The V and J genes are TRBV4-1 and TRBJ1-1, with a weak D call TRBD1 (5 bases). CDR3 length: 13 residues. Germline loops: CDR1 MGHRA, CDR2 YSYEKL. The V gene lost 7 bases and the J gene lost 3 bases, with 12 bases spanning the gap.